These 32 T cell receptor beta chains originate from one sample sequenced in a study of shared clonotypes between healthy human individuals. Data came from immunoSEQ multiplex PCR; TCRdb stores just in-frame clones and leaves some out. The sample has over 2,000,000 clones, just under 95% seen once. It was CD45RO-negative cells, positively selected for CCR7, that made up naive CD8 cells, with terminally differentiated effector memory CD45RA+ cells excluded. The sequencing sample was made of naive CD8+ T cells from PBMCs. These receptors were taken from a young man in good health. Some clones in this sample may be carry-over from other donors' samples.

With regard to this clone: The same CDR3 also results from other DNA sequences found in this sample. J is TRBJ1-1 and V is TRBV29-1; D uncertain. Trimming took 6 bases from V and 7 from J, leaving 3 bases between them. Germline-derived CDR1 and CDR2 are SQVTM and ANQGSEA. The CDR3 length is 8 residues. The CDR3 reads CSVSEAFF. In DNA, the CDR3 is TGCAGCGTAAGTGAAGCTTTCTTT.

The chain has TRBV7-9 and TRBJ2-5; TRBD1 is a possible D gene (6 bases). V dropped 7 bases and J dropped 0 bases, with 12 bases sitting between them. Germline-derived CDR1 and CDR2 are SEHNR and FQNEAQ (reference sequence). The CDR3 is made up of 14 amino acids. For the CDR3, the DNA is TGTGCCAGCAACCCCTGGGACAACCAAGAGACCCAGTACTTC. It encodes CASNPWDNQETQYF.

This rearrangement joins TRBV28 to TRBJ2-7; possible D gene TRBD1, 5 bases. In germline, CDR1 is MDHEN, CDR2 SYDVKM. Trimming took 5 bases from V and 4 from J, leaving 9 bases between them. CDR3 length: 12 residues. CDR3 residues: CASSDSVYEQYF. In DNA form, the CDR3 reads TGTGCCAGCAGTGACAGCGTATACGAGCAGTACTTC. Full variable domain (missing parts from reference TRBV28 and TRBJ2-7): DVKVTQSSRYLVKRTGEKVFLECVQDMDHENMFWYRQDPGLGLRLIYFSYDVKMKEKGDIPEGYSVSREKKERFSLILESASTNQTSMYLCASSDSVYEQYFGPGTRLTVT.

The genes are TRBV18 and TRBJ2-7; D is possibly TRBD1 (6 bases). The CDR3 loop spans 15 amino acids. Germline CDR1 reads KGHSH; CDR2 reads LQKENI. Trimming shortened V by 5 bases and J by 0 bases, and 14 bases separated the two germline ends. The CDR3, as DNA: TGTGCCAGCTCAACCTCTGACAGGAGCTCCTACGAGCAGTACTTC. This translates into CASSTSDRSSYEQYF.

The chain links TRBV15 to TRBJ1-3; D remains unclear. V lost 2 bases and J lost 3, with 8 bases in between. Germline-derived CDR1 and CDR2 are LNHNV and YYDKDF (reference sequence). This CDR3 has 14 residues. CDR3 region: CATSRFEDGNTIYF. In nucleotides, the CDR3 is TGTGCCACCAGCAGATTTGAGGATGGAAACACCATATATTTT.

This chain links TRBV29-1 with TRBJ2-1; 8 bases fit TRBD1. Germline CDR1 and CDR2: SQVTM and ANQGSEA. The CDR3 is made up of 12 amino acids. Losses at the gene ends were 4 bases for V and 13 bases for J; bases not matched to a gene: 9. The CDR3 DNA is TGCAGCGTTGTGTCCTCGACAGGGGAACAGTTCTTC. This sequence encodes CSVVSSTGEQFF.

A remark on this clone: Other DNA sequences of this sample code for an identical CDR3. The chain recombines TRBV18 with TRBJ2-1; no clear D. With 3 bases removed from V and 4 bases from J, the gap between germline ends came to 7 bases. The CDR3 totals 13 residues. Germline V gives CDR1 KGHSH, CDR2 LQKENI. The CDR3 sequence: CASSPLRYNEQFF. The CDR3, as DNA: TGTGCCAGCTCACCGTTAAGATACAATGAGCAGTTCTTC. Complete variable domain (other parts from reference TRBV18 and TRBJ2-1): NAGVMQNPRHLVRRRGQEARLRCSPMKGHSHVYWYRQLPEEGLKFMVYLQKENIIDESGMPKERFSAEFPKEGPSILRIQQVVRGDSAAYFCASSPLRYNEQFFGPGTRLTVL.

The V gene is TRBV28, the J gene TRBJ1-5; maybe TRBD1 (6 bases). Germline CDR1 and CDR2: MDHEN and SYDVKM. CDR3 length: 14 amino acids. V was cut by 7 bases and J by 9 bases, with 19 bases left in between. The CDR3 DNA follows: TGTGCCAGCAATAGGGGGGGCTACCTAGGGCCCCAGCATTTT. Translated: CASNRGGYLGPQHF.

V and J are TRBV4-3 and TRBJ2-1, with TRBD2 identical over 11 bases. Germline CDR1 reads LGHNA; CDR2 reads YSLEER. The CDR3 covers 15 residues. Trimming took 5 bases from V and 3 from J; bases not matched to a gene: 3. CDR3: CASSWGTSGYNEQFF. CDR3 in DNA: TGCGCCAGCAGCTGGGGGACTAGCGGCTACAATGAGCAGTTCTTC.

CDR3 residues: CASSLSIGSLGEAFF. The CDR3 bases are TGTGCCAGCAGTTTATCGATTGGATCACTAGGTGAAGCTTTCTTT. This chain links TRBV27 with TRBJ1-1; D is unresolved. Between the trimmed V and J ends, which lost 0 bases and 7 bases, there was a span of 15 bases. Germline CDR1 MNHEY, CDR2 SMNVEV (reference sequence). This CDR3 comprises 15 residues.

The chain joins TRBV2 to TRBJ2-1; D remains ambiguous. The germline gives CDR1 SNHLY, CDR2 FYNNEI. V was clipped by 1 base and J by 6 bases, with 7 bases between them. The CDR3 length is 13 residues. CDR3 loop: CASSEVSGNEQFF. CDR3 sequence (DNA): TGTGCCAGCAGTGAAGTATCCGGCAATGAGCAGTTCTTC.

This clone has only a few counts. This chain connects TRBV9 to TRBJ1-5, with D hard to call. The CDR3 is 12 amino acids. The germline V and J ends were trimmed by 4 bases and 8 bases, with 10 bases remaining between them. The germline V gene encodes CDR1 SGDLS and CDR2 YYNGEE. DNA for the CDR3: TGTGCCAGCAGCCCCGGAGATAAGCCCCAGCATTTT. As protein: CASSPGDKPQHF.

The chain links TRBV7-9 to TRBJ1-2; D unclear. The germline CDR1 and CDR2 sequences are SEHNR and FQNEAQ (reference sequence). The CDR3 consists of 15 residues. V shed 5 bases and J shed 8 bases, with 21 bases lying between them. The CDR3 DNA sequence: TGTGCCAGCAGCCGAGGGCAGCCGGGGAAGTACGGCTACACCTTC. Encoded protein: CASSRGQPGKYGYTF.

The chain carries TRBV7-8 and TRBJ1-1; D is unclear. With 1 base removed from V and 2 bases from J, the gap between germline ends came to 11 bases. The CDR3 runs to 15 residues. Germline V gene sequence: CDR1 SGHVS, CDR2 FQNEAQ. CDR3 amino acids: CASSLGPGRNTEAFF. The CDR3 DNA follows: TGTGCCAGCAGCTTAGGCCCCGGTAGAAACACTGAAGCTTTCTTT. The full variable domain, in which reference TRBV7-8 and TRBJ1-1 provide the parts outside the CDR3, is GAGVSQSPRYKVAKRGQDVALRCDPISGHVSLFWYQQALGQGPEFLTYFQNEAQLDKSGLPSDRFFAERPEGSVSTLKIQRTQQEDSAVYLCASSLGPGRNTEAFFGQGTRLTVV.

The chain joins TRBV6-5 to TRBJ1-1; D is undetermined. Germline V lookup: CDR1 MNHEY, CDR2 SVGAGI. The CDR3 consists of 15 residues. Trimming took off 0 bases at V and 0 bases at J, with 8 bases between the two ends. The CDR3 nucleotides read TGTGCCAGCAGTTACTCGGCGAGAATGAACACTGAAGCTTTCTTT. Protein sequence: CASSYSARMNTEAFF.

The chain carries TRBV4-1 and TRBJ2-1, with D tentatively TRBD2 (6 bases). V lost 0 bases and J 2 bases, leaving 11 bases between the germline ends. This CDR3 has 16 amino acids. The V gene's germline CDR1 is MGHRA and CDR2 YSYEKL. CDR3 nucleotides: TGCGCCAGCAGCCAAGATGGCGGGGCTGCCTACAATGAGCAGTTCTTC. It specifies CASSQDGGAAYNEQFF.

V is TRBV7-9 and J is TRBJ2-1; possible D gene TRBD1, 5 bases. Deletions cut 3 bases from V and 8 bases from J, with 11 bases between. Germline V gives CDR1 SEHNR, CDR2 FQNEAQ (reference sequence). CDR3 length: 13 amino acids. CDR3: CASSFQGQDEQFF. DNA of the CDR3: TGTGCCAGCAGCTTTCAGGGCCAGGATGAGCAGTTCTTC.

The rearrangement uses TRBV7-2 and TRBJ2-1; no reliable D call. The CDR3 has 18 amino acids. V lost 1 base, J lost 0 bases, and 16 bases lay in between. Germline lookup yields CDR1 SGHTA and CDR2 FQGNSA. The CDR3 DNA follows: TGTGCCAGCAGCTTAGTATCTGAGACAAGGAGCTCCTACAATGAGCAGTTCTTC. Translating it yields CASSLVSETRSSYNEQFF.

The V gene is TRBV6-1, the J gene TRBJ1-5, with TRBD1 matching 7 bases. Per the germline V gene, CDR1 is MNHNS and CDR2 is SASEGT. The CDR3 has 15 residues. J lost 3 bases, V lost 6 bases, and 8 bases had no gene match. The CDR3 region has the DNA TGTGCCAGCAGCTCCGTTGACAGGGTCAATCAGCCCCAGCATTTT. This translates into CASSSVDRVNQPQHF.

V usage is TRBV4-3 and J usage is TRBJ1-6; TRBD1 matches at 10 bases. CDR1 is LGHNA and CDR2 is YSLEER in the germline V gene. V lost 0 bases and J lost 9; bases outside the gene matches: 5. The CDR3 is 16 amino acids. The CDR3 loop reads CASSQDGTGAVSPLHF. The DNA for the CDR3 is TGCGCCAGCAGCCAAGATGGGACAGGGGCCGTTTCACCCCTCCACTTT.

In DNA form, the CDR3 reads TGTGCTAGTGCCCCCCAAAGTGGGACTAGCGCAGATACGCAGTATTTT. It translates to CASAPQSGTSADTQYF. The rearrangement joins TRBV12-5 to TRBJ2-3; 10 bases map to TRBD2. Germline loops: CDR1 LGHNT, CDR2 FRNRAP. This CDR3 is 16 amino acids long. V shed 7 bases, J shed 4 bases, and the junction held 11 bases outside the gene matches.

The J gene is TRBJ2-2, the V gene TRBV5-6, with unresolved D. The CDR3 length is 14 residues. V was trimmed by 0 bases and J by 7 bases, leaving 10 bases between them. Germline CDR1 and CDR2: SGHDT and YYEEEE. CDR3 loop: CASSLDQAIGELFF. CDR3 nucleotides: TGTGCCAGCAGCTTGGACCAGGCAATCGGGGAGCTGTTTTTT.

This rearrangement joins TRBV12-5 to TRBJ2-3, with 11 positions matching TRBD2. Germline V gives CDR1 LGHNT, CDR2 FRNRAP. This CDR3 region has 15 residues. With V trimmed by 6 bases and J by 6 bases, 8 bases remained unmatched. Written as DNA, the CDR3 is TGTGCTAGTGGAAATAGCGGGAGGGATCGGGATACGCAGTATTTT. It is translated as CASGNSGRDRDTQYF.

Here the CDR3 DNA reads TGTGCCAGCAGCCCACCACGCTCCTACAATGAGCAGTTCTTC. Its translation: CASSPPRSYNEQFF. The chain has TRBV9 and TRBJ2-1, with D unclear. The CDR3 runs to 14 residues. With 4 bases removed from V and 0 bases from J, the gap between germline ends came to 8 bases. Germline loops: CDR1 SGDLS, CDR2 YYNGEE.

CDR3: CASSFSAEGLDTDTQYF. CDR3 DNA sequence: TGTGCCAGCAGCTTTTCGGCCGAAGGACTAGACACAGATACGCAGTATTTT. The rearrangement links TRBV7-9 to TRBJ2-3; 7 bases align to TRBD2. Germline trimming cut 3 bases from V and 2 bases from J; bases unmatched to any gene: 11. The germline CDR1 and CDR2 sequences are SEHNR and FQNEAQ (reference sequence). The CDR3 is 17 residues long.

The chain employs TRBV7-9 and TRBJ1-5; no reliable D call. CDR1 SEHNR and CDR2 FQNEAQ come from the germline V gene (reference sequence). The V gene lost 4 bases and the J gene lost 3 bases, with 10 bases spanning the gap. This CDR3 contains 14 residues. The CDR3 is CASSSSSPNQPQHF. DNA for the CDR3: TGTGCCAGCAGCTCCTCATCCCCCAATCAGCCCCAGCATTTT.

Comments on this clone: The identical CDR3 is also encoded by other nucleotide sequences in the sample. This chain uses TRBV6-6 with TRBJ2-1; D gene ambiguous. The V gene lost 0 bases and the J gene lost 6 bases, with 3 bases spanning the gap. The CDR3 consists of 12 residues. Germline CDR1 MNHNY, CDR2 SVGAGI (reference sequence). The CDR3 loop reads CASSYSVNEQFF. CDR3 DNA sequence: TGTGCCAGCAGTTACTCGGTCAATGAGCAGTTCTTC.

The chain carries TRBV9 and TRBJ2-7, with 11 bases fitting TRBD1. Per germline, CDR1 SGDLS and CDR2 YYNGEE. The CDR3 totals 15 residues. V was clipped by 3 bases and J by 4 bases; unmatched bases: 6. For the CDR3, the DNA is TGTGCCAGCAGCGCGGACAGGGGGCCCAATTACGAGCAGTACTTC. This encodes CASSADRGPNYEQYF.

The CDR3 DNA is TGTGCCAGCAGCTTAGAGGCCTACAATGAGCAGTTCTTC. Translating gives CASSLEAYNEQFF. The V gene is TRBV7-7, the J gene TRBJ2-1; D gene uncertain. There are 13 residues in the CDR3. Germline loops: CDR1 SSHAT, CDR2 FNYEAQ (reference sequence). Deletions cut 1 base from V and 2 bases from J, with 3 bases between.

The chain links TRBV29-1 to TRBJ1-2; D is uncertain. Deletions cut 1 base from V and 5 bases from J, with 14 bases between. CDR3 length: 14 amino acids. Germline CDR1 is SQVTM and CDR2 is ANQGSEA. CDR3 in amino acids: CSVEGGGVEYGYTF. CDR3 DNA sequence: TGCAGCGTTGAAGGTGGAGGTGTCGAGTATGGCTACACCTTC.

The chain combines TRBV2 with TRBJ1-2, with 10 bases fitting TRBD1. Germline V gene lookup returns CDR1 SNHLY and CDR2 FYNNEI. V was clipped by 9 bases and J by 5 bases; unmatched bases: 15. This CDR3 spans 16 amino acids. The CDR3 reads CARGDRGQVAVYGYTF. CDR3 DNA sequence: TGTGCCAGGGGGGACAGGGGCCAAGTAGCGGTATATGGCTACACCTTC.

With respect to this clone: Other DNA sequences within the sample encode an identical CDR3. V and J are TRBV5-1 and TRBJ2-7; D remains unclear. CDR1 and CDR2 (germline): SGHRS, YFSETQ. V lost 1 base to trimming and J lost 3 bases, with 5 bases between them. The CDR3 extends over 12 amino acids. CDR3 nucleotides: TGCGCCAGCAGCTTGAACTACTACGAGCAGTACTTC. As protein: CASSLNYYEQYF.